This T cell receptor beta chain was sequenced in a study of tissue T cells after allogeneic stem cell transplantation. This clone was detected only a few times. Gene names are mouse gene names. The read ends 1 residue early relative to the CDR3; the germline J gene fills the gap. Libraries were prepared by immunoSEQ multiplex PCR; TCRdb keeps only in-frame clonotypes and omits some of them. The data show some 3,500 clones, 40% to 55% seen once. The CDR3 has 14 residues. Deletions cut 1 base from V and 5 bases from J, with 12 bases between. Per the germline V gene, CDR1 is SGHSA and CDR2 is FRNQAP. Time point: mouse harvest day 14 after allogeneic transplant. Mouse grafts combined 10^7 T-cell-depleted bone marrow cells with 10^6 splenic CD5+ T cells.

This sequence was found in a female BALB/c mouse given C57BL/6 T cells with graft-versus-host disease after an allogeneic hematopoietic cell transplant. Material for sequencing was gut tissue. The chain recombines TRBV16 with TRBJ2-7; D might be TRBD1 (5 bases). The sequenced CDR3 bases are TGTGCAAGCAGCTTAGCGAGCAGGGAGGATGAACAGTAC. Protein sequence: CASSLASREDEQY. The complete CDR3 reads CASSLASREDEQYF.